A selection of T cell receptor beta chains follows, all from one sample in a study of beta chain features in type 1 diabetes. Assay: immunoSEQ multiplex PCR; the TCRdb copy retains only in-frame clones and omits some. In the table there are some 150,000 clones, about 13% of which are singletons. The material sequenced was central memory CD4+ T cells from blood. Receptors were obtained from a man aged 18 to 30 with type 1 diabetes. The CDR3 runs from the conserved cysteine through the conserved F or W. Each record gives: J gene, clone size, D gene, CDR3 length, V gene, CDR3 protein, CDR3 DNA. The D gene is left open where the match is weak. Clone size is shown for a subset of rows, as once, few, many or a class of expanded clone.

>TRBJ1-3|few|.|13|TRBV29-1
CSVLQNSGNTIYF
TGCAGCGTTCTACAAAACTCTGGAAACACCATATATTTT
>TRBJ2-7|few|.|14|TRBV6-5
CASRVTGSSYEQYF
TGTGCCAGCAGAGTGACGGGGAGCTCCTACGAGCAGTACTTC
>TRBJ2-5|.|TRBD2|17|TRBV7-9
CASTRSGGDIQQETQYF
TGTGCCAGCACCCGAAGCGGGGGGGATATCCAACAAGAGACCCAGTACTTC
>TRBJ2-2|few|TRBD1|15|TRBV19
CASSGQGANTGELFF
TGTGCCAGTAGCGGACAGGGCGCGAACACCGGGGAGCTGTTTTTT
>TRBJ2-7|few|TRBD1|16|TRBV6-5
CASSYSSEQGQGEQYF
TGTGCCAGCAGTTACTCGAGTGAACAGGGGCAGGGCGAGCAGTACTTC
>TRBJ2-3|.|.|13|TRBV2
CASTEEKSDTQYF
TGTGCCAGCACCGAAGAAAAGTCAGATACGCAGTATTTT
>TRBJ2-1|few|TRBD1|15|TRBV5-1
CASSSGTGVYNEQFF
TGCGCCAGCAGTTCCGGGACAGGGGTCTACAATGAGCAGTTCTTC
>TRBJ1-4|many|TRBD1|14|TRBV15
CATSRAGGGEKLFF
TGTGCCACCAGCAGAGCAGGGGGCGGTGAAAAACTGTTTTTT
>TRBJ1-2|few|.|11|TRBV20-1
CSANDGAGYTF
TGCAGTGCAAATGACGGGGCTGGCTACACCTTC
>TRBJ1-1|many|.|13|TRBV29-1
CSVEQNPNTEAFF
TGCAGCGTTGAGCAAAACCCGAACACTGAAGCTTTCTTT
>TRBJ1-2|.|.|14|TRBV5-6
CASSVPDTLYGYTF
TGTGCCAGCAGCGTTCCCGATACACTCTATGGCTACACCTTC
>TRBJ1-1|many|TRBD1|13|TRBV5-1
CASSSSTGGEAFF
TGCGCCAGCAGCTCATCGACAGGGGGTGAAGCTTTCTTT
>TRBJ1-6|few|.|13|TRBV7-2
CASSFGRPSPLHF
TGTGCCAGCAGCTTCGGACGGCCGTCACCCCTCCACTTT
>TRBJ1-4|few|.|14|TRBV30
CAWSVPGIREKLFF
TGTGCCTGGAGTGTACCGGGGATTCGGGAAAAACTGTTTTTT
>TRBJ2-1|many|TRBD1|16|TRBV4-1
CASSQVRTGSSNEQFF
TGCGCCAGCAGCCAAGTTAGGACAGGGAGTTCGAATGAGCAGTTCTTC
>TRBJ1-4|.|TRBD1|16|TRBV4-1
CASSQPRGTGVEKLFF
TGCGCCAGCAGCCAGCCTCGGGGGACAGGGGTTGAAAAACTGTTTTTT
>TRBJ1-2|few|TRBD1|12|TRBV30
CAWSSGGYGYTF
TGTGCCTGGAGCTCAGGGGGCTATGGCTACACCTTC
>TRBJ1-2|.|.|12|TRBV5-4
CASSERDYGYTF
TGTGCCAGCAGCGAGCGGGACTATGGCTACACCTTC
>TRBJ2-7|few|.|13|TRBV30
CAWSLGRSYEQYF
TGTGCCTGGAGTCTGGGACGGAGCTACGAGCAGTACTTC
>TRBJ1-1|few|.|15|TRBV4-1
CASSQVGQLNTEAFF
TGCGCCAGCAGCCAGGTAGGCCAGCTAAACACTGAAGCTTTCTTT
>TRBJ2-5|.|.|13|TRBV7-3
CASSIDRQETQYF
TGTGCCAGCAGCATAGACAGGCAAGAGACCCAGTACTTC
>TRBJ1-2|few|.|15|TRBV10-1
CASTRDRSSSYGYTF
TGCGCCAGCACCAGGGACCGTTCATCAAGCTATGGCTACACCTTC
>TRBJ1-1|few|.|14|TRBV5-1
CASSLGTGRTEAFF
TGCGCCAGCAGCTTGGGCACAGGGCGGACTGAAGCTTTCTTT
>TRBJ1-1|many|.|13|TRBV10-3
CAISATGYTEAFF
TGTGCCATCAGTGCCACAGGGTATACTGAAGCTTTCTTT
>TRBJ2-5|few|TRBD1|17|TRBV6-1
CASSEAHQTGRMGTQYF
TGTGCCAGCAGTGAGGCGCATCAGACAGGGCGTATGGGGACCCAGTACTTC
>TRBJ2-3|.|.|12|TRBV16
CASSPTDNTQYF
TGTGCCAGCAGCCCGACGGATAATACGCAGTATTTT